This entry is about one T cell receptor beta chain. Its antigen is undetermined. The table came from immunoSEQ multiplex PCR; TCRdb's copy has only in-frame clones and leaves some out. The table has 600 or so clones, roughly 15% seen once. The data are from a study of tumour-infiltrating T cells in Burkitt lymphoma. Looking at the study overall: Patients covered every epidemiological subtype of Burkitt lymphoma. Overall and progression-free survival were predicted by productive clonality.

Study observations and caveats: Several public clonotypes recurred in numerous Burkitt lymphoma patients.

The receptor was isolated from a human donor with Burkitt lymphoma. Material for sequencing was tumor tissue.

This chain's CDR3 is CASKGSGRNYGYTF. The CDR3, as DNA: TGTGCCAGCAAGGGATCAGGGAGGAACTATGGCTACACCTTC. The chain uses TRBV6-5 and TRBJ1-2; perhaps TRBD1 as D (5 bases). Looked up from germline, CDR1 is MNHEY and CDR2 is SVGAGI. V gave up 7 bases and J gave up 2 bases, with 14 bases separating them. The CDR3 spans 14 residues.